This passage covers 14 T cell receptor beta chains from one sample sequenced in a study of blood T cell repertoires in COVID-19. TCRdb keeps only in-frame clones here, not all; method: immunoSEQ multiplex PCR. The repertoire holds tens of thousands of clones, with around 79% as singletons. The sequenced material came from peripheral blood. These receptors were obtained from a human donor in a cohort sampled during active COVID-19.

This chain connects TRBV18 to TRBJ2-5; D not resolved. V lost 0 bases, J lost 4 bases, and 12 bases lay in between. Germline V gene data show CDR1 as KGHSH and CDR2 as LQKENI. This CDR3 comprises 15 residues. In nucleotides, the CDR3 is TGTGCCAGCTCACCACCTTTTGCGAGTGGAGAGACCCAGTACTTC. Translated: CASSPPFASGETQYF.

The V call is TRBV7-9, the J call TRBJ2-1, with a tentative D call TRBD2 (6 bases). The V gene's germline CDR1 is SEHNR and CDR2 FQNEAQ (reference sequence). This CDR3 region has 14 residues. The V end was cut by 5 bases, the J end by 13 bases, with 21 bases between. The CDR3 coding sequence is TGTGCCAGCAGCCCATGGGGACTCCTTTACCTCCAGTTCTTC. Residues: CASSPWGLLYLQFF.

V usage is TRBV6-2 or TRBV6-3 and J usage is TRBJ1-1; no clear D. There are 18 residues in the CDR3. Germline lookup yields CDR1 MNHEY and CDR2 SVGEGT. V was shortened by 0 bases and J by 1 base, with 18 bases between the two germline ends. CDR3 amino acids: CASSYSSRSGRRNTEAFF. For the CDR3, the DNA is TGTGCCAGCAGTTACTCGAGTCGTAGCGGACGGAGGAACACTGAAGCTTTCTTT.

This rearrangement joins TRBV3-1 (or the pseudogene TRBV3-2) to TRBJ2-4; D is perhaps TRBD1 (5 bases). CDR1 LGHDT and CDR2 YNNKEL come from the germline V gene (reference sequence). V lost 1 base and J 1 base, leaving 14 bases between the germline ends. This CDR3 has 17 residues. For the CDR3, the DNA is TGTGCCAGCAGCCAAGGAGTGCAGGGTAGGGCCAAAAACATTCAGTACTTC. This gives the protein CASSQGVQGRAKNIQYF.

In this sample, this clone turned up once. V and J are TRBV9 and TRBJ2-1; 11 bases align to TRBD2. The ends lost 7 bases at V and 7 bases at J; junction bases unmatched: 7. The V gene's germline CDR1 is SGDLS and CDR2 YYNGEE. This CDR3 comprises 14 residues. The CDR3 reads CASATSGGWNEQFF. The CDR3 region has the DNA TGTGCCAGCGCCACTAGCGGGGGATGGAATGAGCAGTTCTTC.

Only a few counts were recorded for this clone. The DNA for the CDR3 is TGTGCCAGCAGCTTCCCGGGTCTATACGAGCAGTACTTC. Translating gives CASSFPGLYEQYF. The chain joins TRBV11-2 to TRBJ2-7; D is undetermined. The CDR3 is made up of 13 amino acids. The V gene's germline CDR1 is SGHAT and CDR2 FQNNGV. The germline V and J ends were trimmed by 3 bases and 4 bases, with 10 bases remaining between them.

This clone occurred a few times. The V gene is TRBV7-2, the J gene TRBJ2-3; 7 bases fit TRBD1. CDR1 is SGHTA and CDR2 is FQGNSA in the germline V gene. This CDR3 spans 15 amino acids. V trimming: 1 base; J trimming: 2 bases; junction bases outside the gene matches: 3. The CDR3 spells CASSLVGQTTDTQYF. In nucleotides, the CDR3 is TGTGCCAGCAGCTTAGTGGGACAGACCACAGATACGCAGTATTTT.

This clone appeared a single time. J is TRBJ2-7 and V is TRBV3-1 (or the pseudogene TRBV3-2); TRBD1 agrees at 9 bases. The CDR3 runs 15 residues. V was clipped by 3 bases and J by 3 bases; unmatched bases: 6. Germline V gene lookup returns CDR1 LGHDT and CDR2 YNNKEL (reference sequence). Here the CDR3 DNA reads TGTGCCAGCAGCCAGCCGGGACAGGGTGACTACGAGCAGTACTTC. Amino acids: CASSQPGQGDYEQYF.

The chain joins TRBV11-2 to TRBJ2-4, with unresolved D. Trimming removed 2 bases at V and 7 bases at J, with 12 bases between. In germline, CDR1 is SGHAT, CDR2 FQNNGV. CDR3 length: 14 residues. The CDR3 coding sequence is TGTGCCAGCAGCTTAAGTAGCAAAGTGAACATTCAGTACTTC. Its protein is CASSLSSKVNIQYF.

V usage is TRBV27 and J usage is TRBJ1-5, with 11 bases lining up with TRBD1. V lost 6 bases to trimming and J lost 4 bases; unmatched junction nucleotides: 8. In germline, CDR1 is MNHEY, CDR2 SMNVEV (reference sequence). CDR3 size: 16 residues. The CDR3 bases are TGTGCCAGCAGGGCAACTGGACAGGGGGCGAATCAGCCCCAGCATTTT. Residues: CASRATGQGANQPQHF.

As regards this clone: The sample holds other DNA sequences that translate to the same CDR3. The V and J genes are TRBV18 and TRBJ1-1; TRBD1 might be the D (5 bases). V gave up 1 base and J gave up 4 bases, with 10 bases separating them. The CDR3 has 14 residues. Germline CDR1 is KGHSH and CDR2 is LQKENI. The CDR3 coding sequence is TGTGCCAGCTCACCACAAGGGGCTTCCACTGAAGCTTTCTTT. Encoded protein: CASSPQGASTEAFF.

The CDR3 loop is CASMFQGRDNEQFF. The CDR3 nucleotides are TGTGCCAGCATGTTCCAGGGGCGGGACAATGAGCAGTTCTTC. The chain couples TRBV6-5 to TRBJ2-1; weak D call: TRBD1 (6 bases). Trimming removed 7 bases at V and 5 bases at J, with 15 bases between. Germline V lookup: CDR1 MNHEY, CDR2 SVGAGI. This CDR3 has 14 residues.

This rearrangement joins TRBV20-1 to TRBJ2-4, with D possibly TRBD1 on 6 matching bases. Trimming shortened V by 5 bases and J by 14 bases, and 16 bases separated the two germline ends. Germline assignment: CDR1 DFQATT and CDR2 SNEGSKA (reference sequence). This CDR3 region has 11 residues. Written as DNA, the CDR3 is TGCAGTGCTCAGGAGGTCCCAGGGGAGTACTTC. This encodes CSAQEVPGEYF.

The chain carries TRBV9 and TRBJ2-5; perhaps TRBD1 as D (6 bases). V shed 7 bases and J shed 2 bases, with 18 bases lying between them. CDR1 is SGDLS and CDR2 is YYNGEE in the germline V gene. The CDR3 is 15 amino acids. The CDR3 coding sequence is TGTGCCAGCGGGGTGGGACAATTTATTCAAGAGACCCAGTACTTC. Residues: CASGVGQFIQETQYF.